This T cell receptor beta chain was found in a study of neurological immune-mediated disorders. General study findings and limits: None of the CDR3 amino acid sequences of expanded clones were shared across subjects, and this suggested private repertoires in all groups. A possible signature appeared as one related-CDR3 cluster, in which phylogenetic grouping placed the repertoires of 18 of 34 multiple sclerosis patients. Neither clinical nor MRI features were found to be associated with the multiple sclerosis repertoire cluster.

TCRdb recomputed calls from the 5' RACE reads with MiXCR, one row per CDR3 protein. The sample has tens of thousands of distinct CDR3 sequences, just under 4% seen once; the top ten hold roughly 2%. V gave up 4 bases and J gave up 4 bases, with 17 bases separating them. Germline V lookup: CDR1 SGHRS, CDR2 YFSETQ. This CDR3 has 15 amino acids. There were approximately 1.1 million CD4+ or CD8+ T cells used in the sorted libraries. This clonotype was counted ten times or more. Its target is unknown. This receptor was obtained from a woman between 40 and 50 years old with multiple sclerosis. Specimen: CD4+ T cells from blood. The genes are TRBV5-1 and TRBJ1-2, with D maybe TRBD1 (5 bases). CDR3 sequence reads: CASSPIEGKSYGYTF. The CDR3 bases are TGCGCCAGCAGCCCAATAGAGGGGAAGAGCTATGGCTACACCTTC.